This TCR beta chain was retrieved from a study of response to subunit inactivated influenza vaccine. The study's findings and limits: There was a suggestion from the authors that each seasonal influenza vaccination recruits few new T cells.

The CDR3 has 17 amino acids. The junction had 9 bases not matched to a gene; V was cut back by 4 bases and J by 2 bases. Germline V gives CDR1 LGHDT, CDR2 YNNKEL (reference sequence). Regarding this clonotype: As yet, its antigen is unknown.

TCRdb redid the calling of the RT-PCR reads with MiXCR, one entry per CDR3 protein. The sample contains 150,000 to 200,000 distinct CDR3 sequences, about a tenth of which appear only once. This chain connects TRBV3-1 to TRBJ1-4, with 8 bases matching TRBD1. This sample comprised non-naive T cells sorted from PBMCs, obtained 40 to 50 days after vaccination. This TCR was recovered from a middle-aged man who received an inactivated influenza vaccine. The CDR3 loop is CASSPLTGGGTNEKLFF. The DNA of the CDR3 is TGTGCCAGCAGCCCCTTAACAGGGGGAGGCACTAATGAAAAACTGTTTTTT.